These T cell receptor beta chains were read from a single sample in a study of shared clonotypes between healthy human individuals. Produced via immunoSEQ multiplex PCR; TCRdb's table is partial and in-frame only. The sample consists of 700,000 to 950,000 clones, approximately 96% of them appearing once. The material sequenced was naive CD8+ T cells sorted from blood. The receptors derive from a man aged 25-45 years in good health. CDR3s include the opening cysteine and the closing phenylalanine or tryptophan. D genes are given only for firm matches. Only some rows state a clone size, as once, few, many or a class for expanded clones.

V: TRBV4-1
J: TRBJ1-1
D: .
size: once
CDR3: CASSQVQGLATEAFF
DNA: TGCGCCAGCAGCCAAGTACAGGGATTGGCCACTGAAGCTTTCTTT

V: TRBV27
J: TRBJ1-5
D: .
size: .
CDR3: CASSISGDLSNQPQHF
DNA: TGTGCCAGCAGTATATCAGGGGATTTGAGCAATCAGCCCCAGCATTTT

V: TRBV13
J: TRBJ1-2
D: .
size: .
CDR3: CASSQRTGSYGYTF
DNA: TGTGCCAGCAGCCAAAGAACAGGGAGCTATGGCTACACCTTC

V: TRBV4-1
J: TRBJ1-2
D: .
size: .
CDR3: CASSQAGPNYGYTF
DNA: TGCGCCAGCAGCCAAGCAGGGCCTAACTATGGCTACACCTTC

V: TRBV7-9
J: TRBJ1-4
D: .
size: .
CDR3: CASSSPSASTNEKLFF
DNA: TGTGCCAGCAGCTCACCATCGGCCTCAACTAATGAAAAACTGTTTTTT

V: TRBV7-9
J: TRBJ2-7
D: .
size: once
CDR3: CASSDEEYEQYF
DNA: TGTGCCAGCAGCGACGAAGAGTACGAGCAGTACTTC

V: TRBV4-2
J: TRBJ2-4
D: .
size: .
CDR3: CASSQDGFEGRNIQYF
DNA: TGTGCCAGCAGCCAAGATGGGTTCGAAGGTAGGAACATTCAGTACTTC

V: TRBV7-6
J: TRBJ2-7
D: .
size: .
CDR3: CASSPDNLQGSYEQYF
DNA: TGTGCCAGCAGCCCTGACAACCTCCAAGGGTCTTACGAGCAGTACTTC

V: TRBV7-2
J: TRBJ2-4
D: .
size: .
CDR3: CASSLRPVLVNIQYF
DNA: TGTGCCAGCAGCTTACGTCCAGTTTTGGTAAACATTCAGTACTTC

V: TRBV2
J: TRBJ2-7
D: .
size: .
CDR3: CASTDGPYEQYF
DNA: TGTGCCAGCACTGACGGACCCTACGAGCAGTACTTC

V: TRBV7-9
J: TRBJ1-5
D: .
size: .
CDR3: CALEDLRPNQPQHF
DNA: TGTGCCCTAGAAGACTTACGCCCGAATCAGCCCCAGCATTTT

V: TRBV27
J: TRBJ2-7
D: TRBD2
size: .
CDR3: CASSLGGSGYEQYF
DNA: TGTGCCAGCAGTTTAGGCGGGAGTGGGTACGAGCAGTACTTC

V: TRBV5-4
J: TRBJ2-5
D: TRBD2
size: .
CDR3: CASSLGTSGPVTQYF
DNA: TGTGCCAGCAGCTTGGGGACTAGCGGGCCGGTAACCCAGTACTTC

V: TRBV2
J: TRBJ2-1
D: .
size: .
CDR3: CASSLGESSYNEQFF
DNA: TGTGCCAGCAGCTTGGGGGAGAGCTCCTACAATGAGCAGTTCTTC

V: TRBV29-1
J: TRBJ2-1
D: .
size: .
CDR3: CSFAQGYNEQFF
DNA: TGCAGCTTTGCACAGGGTTACAATGAGCAGTTCTTC

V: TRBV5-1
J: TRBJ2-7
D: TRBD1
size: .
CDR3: CASSPRDRGFDEQYF
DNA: TGCGCCAGCAGCCCCCGGGACAGGGGGTTCGACGAGCAGTACTTC

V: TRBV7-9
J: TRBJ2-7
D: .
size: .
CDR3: CASSSTTGTYEQYF
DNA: TGTGCCAGCAGCTCGACGACTGGAACCTACGAGCAGTACTTC

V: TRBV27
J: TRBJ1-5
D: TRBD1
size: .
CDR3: CATADRGDQPQHF
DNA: TGTGCCACCGCGGACAGGGGCGATCAGCCCCAGCATTTT

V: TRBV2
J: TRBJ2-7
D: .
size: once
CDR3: CATRGSFYEQYF
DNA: TGTGCCACCAGAGGCAGCTTCTACGAGCAGTACTTC

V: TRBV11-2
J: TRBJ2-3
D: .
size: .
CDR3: CASSLGGDTQYF
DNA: TGTGCCAGCAGCCTAGGAGGTGATACGCAGTATTTT

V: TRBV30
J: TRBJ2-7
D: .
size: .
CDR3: CAWSVTLGLLSYEQYF
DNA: TGTGCCTGGAGTGTAACCCTGGGACTTCTCTCCTACGAGCAGTACTTC

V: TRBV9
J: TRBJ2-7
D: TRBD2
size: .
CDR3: CASSVGGGGDEQYF
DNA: TGTGCCAGCAGCGTAGGCGGGGGAGGCGACGAGCAGTACTTC

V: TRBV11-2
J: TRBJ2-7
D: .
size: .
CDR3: CASSLRGTSTYEQYF
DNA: TGTGCCAGCAGCTTAAGAGGGACCTCGACCTACGAGCAGTACTTC

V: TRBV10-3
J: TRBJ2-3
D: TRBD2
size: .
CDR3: CAIRDSGSGTDTQYF
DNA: TGTGCCATCAGGGATAGCGGGAGTGGGACAGATACGCAGTATTTT

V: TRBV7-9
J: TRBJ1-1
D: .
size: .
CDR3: CASGKSENTEAFF
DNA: TGTGCCAGCGGTAAATCAGAAAACACTGAAGCTTTCTTT

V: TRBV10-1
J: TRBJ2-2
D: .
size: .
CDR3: CASSSTRSGELFF
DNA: TGCGCCAGCAGCAGCACGAGATCCGGGGAGCTGTTTTTT

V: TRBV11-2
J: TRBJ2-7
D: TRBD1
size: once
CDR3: CASSSHENLLTGFDEQYF
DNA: TGTGCCAGCAGCTCCCACGAGAACCTACTGACAGGGTTCGACGAGCAGTACTTC

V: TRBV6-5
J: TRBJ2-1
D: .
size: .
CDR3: CASSYSPGEPFF
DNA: TGTGCCAGCAGTTACTCTCCAGGGGAACCGTTCTTC